This T cell receptor beta chain was identified during a study of brain T cells in children with intractable seizures. Time point denoted: blood from clinic visit 5 months post-surgery; TSC patient then seizure free. The V end lost 8 bases, the J end lost 1 base, and 15 bases lay between the germline ends. This CDR3 region has 14 residues. Per germline, CDR1 SNHLY and CDR2 FYNNEI. The method was immunoSEQ multiplex PCR; TCRdb's version includes in-frame clones alone and lacks a portion of them. Of about 350,000 clones listed, about 93% are singletons. This specimen was peripheral blood, taken roughly 5 months after surgery. The sequence derives from a boy in the first two years of life with tuberous sclerosis and intractable seizures. The chain uses TRBV2 and TRBJ2-7, with a possible D match to TRBD1 (5 bases). CDR3 sequence reads: CASSVSKGSYEQYF. The CDR3 DNA sequence: TGTGCCAGCTCTGTTTCAAAGGGGTCCTACGAGCAGTACTTC.